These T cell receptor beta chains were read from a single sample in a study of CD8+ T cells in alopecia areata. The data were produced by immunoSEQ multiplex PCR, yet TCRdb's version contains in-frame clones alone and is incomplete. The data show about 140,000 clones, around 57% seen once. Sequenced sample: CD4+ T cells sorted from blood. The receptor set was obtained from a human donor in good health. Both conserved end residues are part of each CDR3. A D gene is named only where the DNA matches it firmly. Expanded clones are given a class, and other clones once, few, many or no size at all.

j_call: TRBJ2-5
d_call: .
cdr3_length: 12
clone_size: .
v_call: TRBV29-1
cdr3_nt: TGCACCGCAGGCCCCGAGGGCGAGACCCAGTACTTC
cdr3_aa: CTAGPEGETQYF

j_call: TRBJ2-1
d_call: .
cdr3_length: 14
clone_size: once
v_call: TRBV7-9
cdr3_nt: TGTGCCAGCAGCTTAGTAGGAGCCCTGAATGAGCAGTTCTTC
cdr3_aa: CASSLVGALNEQFF

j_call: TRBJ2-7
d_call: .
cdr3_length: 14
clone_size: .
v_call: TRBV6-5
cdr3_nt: TGTGCCAGCAGTTCCGGGACGCAGCTTGACGAGCAGTACTTC
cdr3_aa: CASSSGTQLDEQYF

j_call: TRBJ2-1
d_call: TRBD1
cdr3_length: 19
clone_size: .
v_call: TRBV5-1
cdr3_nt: TGCGCCAGCAGCCGGAGACAGGGTGATGGTTCCAGCTCCTACAATGAGCAGTTCTTC
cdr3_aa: CASSRRQGDGSSSYNEQFF

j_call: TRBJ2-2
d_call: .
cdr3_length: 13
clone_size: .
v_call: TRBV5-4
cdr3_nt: TGTGCCAGCAGCTTGCCGGGGGCCGGGGAGCTGTTTTTT
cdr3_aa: CASSLPGAGELFF

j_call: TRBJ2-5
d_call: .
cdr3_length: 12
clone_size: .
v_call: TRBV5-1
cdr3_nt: TGCGCCAGCAGCTCCATGACTCTCTTGAGGTACTTC
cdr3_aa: CASSSMTLLRYF

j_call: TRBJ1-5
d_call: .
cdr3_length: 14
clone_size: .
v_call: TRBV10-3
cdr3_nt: TGTGCCATCAGTGAGGGTGGCGGGGGGCAGCCCCAGCATTTT
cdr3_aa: CAISEGGGGQPQHF

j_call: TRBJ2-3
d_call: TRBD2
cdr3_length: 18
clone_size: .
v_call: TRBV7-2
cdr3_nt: TGTGCCAGCAGCTCCGCAACGACTAGCGGGATCCGCACAGATACGCAGTATTTT
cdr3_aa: CASSSATTSGIRTDTQYF

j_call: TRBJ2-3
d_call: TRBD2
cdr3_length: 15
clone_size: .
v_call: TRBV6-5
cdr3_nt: TGTGCCAGCAGTTTACTAGCGGGAATCACAGATACGCAGTATTTT
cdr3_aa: CASSLLAGITDTQYF

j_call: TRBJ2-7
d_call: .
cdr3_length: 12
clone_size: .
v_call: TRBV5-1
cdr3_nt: TGCGCCAGCAGTTCACCTGCGGGAGAGCAGTACTTC
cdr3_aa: CASSSPAGEQYF

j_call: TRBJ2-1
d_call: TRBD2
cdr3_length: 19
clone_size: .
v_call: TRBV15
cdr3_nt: TGTGCCACCAGCAGAGGTGGGCCGGGACTAGCGGGAGAAGGCAATGAGCAGTTCTTC
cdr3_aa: CATSRGGPGLAGEGNEQFF

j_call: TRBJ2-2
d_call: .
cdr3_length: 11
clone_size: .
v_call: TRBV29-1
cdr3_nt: TGCAGCGCCAGAAATGGCGGGGAGCTGTTTTTT
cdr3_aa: CSARNGGELFF

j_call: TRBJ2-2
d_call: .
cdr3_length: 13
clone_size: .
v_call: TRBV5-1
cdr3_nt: TGCGCCAGCCAGGCAGAGCTCACCGGGGAGCTGTTTTTT
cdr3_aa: CASQAELTGELFF

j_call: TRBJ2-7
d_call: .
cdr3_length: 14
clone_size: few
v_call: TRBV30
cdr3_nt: TGTGCCTGGAGTGCACCCAGGGATGCCTACGAGCAGTACTTC
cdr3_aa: CAWSAPRDAYEQYF

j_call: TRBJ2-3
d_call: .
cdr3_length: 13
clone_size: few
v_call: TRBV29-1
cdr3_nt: TGCAGCGTTGAAGGCCGTCTCACAGATACGCAGTATTTT
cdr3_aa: CSVEGRLTDTQYF

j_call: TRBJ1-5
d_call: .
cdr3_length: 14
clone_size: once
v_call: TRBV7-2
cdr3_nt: TGTGCCAGCAGCTTGAACAGGGTAGACCAGCCCCAGCATTTT
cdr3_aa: CASSLNRVDQPQHF

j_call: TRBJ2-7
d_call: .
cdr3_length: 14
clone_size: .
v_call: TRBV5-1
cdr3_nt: TGCGCCAGCAGCAGGGACGGAAGCTCCTACGAGCAGTACTTC
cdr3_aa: CASSRDGSSYEQYF

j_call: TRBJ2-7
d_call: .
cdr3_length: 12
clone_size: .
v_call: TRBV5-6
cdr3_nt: TGTGCCAGCAGCAGTATGCGGGGCGAGCAGTACTTC
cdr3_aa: CASSSMRGEQYF

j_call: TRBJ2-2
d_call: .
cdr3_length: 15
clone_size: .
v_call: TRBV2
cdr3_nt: TGTGCCAGCAGTGATGGACCCGCCGGCACCGGGGAGCTGTTTTTT
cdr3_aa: CASSDGPAGTGELFF

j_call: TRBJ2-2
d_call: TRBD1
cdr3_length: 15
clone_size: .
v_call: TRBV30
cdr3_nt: TGTGCCTGGAATCAGGGACAGGGTTACACCGGGGAGCTGTTTTTT
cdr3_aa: CAWNQGQGYTGELFF

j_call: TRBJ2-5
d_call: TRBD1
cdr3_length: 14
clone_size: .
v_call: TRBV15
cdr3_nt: TGTGCCACCAGCAGCGCCGGGACAGGGTGGTCCCAGTACTTC
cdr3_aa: CATSSAGTGWSQYF

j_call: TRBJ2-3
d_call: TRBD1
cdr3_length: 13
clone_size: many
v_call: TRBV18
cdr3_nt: TGTGCCAGCTCACCAACAGGGGCGGATACGCAGTATTTT
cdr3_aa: CASSPTGADTQYF

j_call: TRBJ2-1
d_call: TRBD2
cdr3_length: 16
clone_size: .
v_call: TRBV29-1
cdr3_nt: TGCAGCGTTGCATCGGTAGGCGGGCTAGCGGGAGGAGAGCAGTTCTTC
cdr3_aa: CSVASVGGLAGGEQFF

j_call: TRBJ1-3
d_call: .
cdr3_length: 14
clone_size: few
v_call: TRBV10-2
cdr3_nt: TGCGCCAGCAGTGACTGGAGCTCTGGAAACACCATATATTTT
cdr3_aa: CASSDWSSGNTIYF

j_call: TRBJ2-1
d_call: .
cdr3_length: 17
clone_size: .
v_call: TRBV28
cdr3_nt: TGTGCCAGCCAGCTGGCAGGGCGGATAGGAATGTTCAATGAGCAGTTCTTC
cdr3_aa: CASQLAGRIGMFNEQFF

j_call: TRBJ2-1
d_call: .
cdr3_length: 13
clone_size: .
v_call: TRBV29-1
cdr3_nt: TGCAGCGTTCAGAGAGGGAATAACAATGAGCAGTTCTTC
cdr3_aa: CSVQRGNNNEQFF

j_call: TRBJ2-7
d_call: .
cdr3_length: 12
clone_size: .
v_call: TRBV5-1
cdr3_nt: TGCGCCAGCAGCTTGGACACCTACGAGCAGTACTTC
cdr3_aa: CASSLDTYEQYF

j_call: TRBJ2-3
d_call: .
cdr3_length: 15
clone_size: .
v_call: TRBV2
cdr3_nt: TGTGCCAGCCGGGACTCCCTAAGGAGCACAGATACGCAGTATTTT
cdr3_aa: CASRDSLRSTDTQYF

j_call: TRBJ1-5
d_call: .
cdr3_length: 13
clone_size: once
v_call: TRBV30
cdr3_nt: TGTGCCTGGAGTGGGCTCTTTAATCAGCCCCAGCATTTT
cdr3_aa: CAWSGLFNQPQHF

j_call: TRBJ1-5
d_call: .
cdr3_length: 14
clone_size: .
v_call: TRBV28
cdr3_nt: TGTGCCAGCAGTTTTAGTCAGGGAAATCAGCCCCAGCATTTT
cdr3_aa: CASSFSQGNQPQHF

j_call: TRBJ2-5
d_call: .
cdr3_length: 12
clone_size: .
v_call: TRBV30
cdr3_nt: TGTGCCTGGAGTCGTCAGGGAGGGACCCAGTACTTC
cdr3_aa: CAWSRQGGTQYF

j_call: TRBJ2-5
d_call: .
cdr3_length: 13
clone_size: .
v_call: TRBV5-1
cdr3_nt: TGCGCCAGCAGCTTGGCGCCGCGGGAGACCCAGTACTTC
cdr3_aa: CASSLAPRETQYF

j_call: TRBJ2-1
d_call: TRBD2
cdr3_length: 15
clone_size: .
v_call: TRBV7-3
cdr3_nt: TGTGCCAGCAGTCGTTACCCGGGACTAGCGGACGAGCAGTTCTTC
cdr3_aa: CASSRYPGLADEQFF

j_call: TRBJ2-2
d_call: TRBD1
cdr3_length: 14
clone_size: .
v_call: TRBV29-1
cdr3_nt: TGCAGCGTCCCGGACAGGGGGCCTCGCGGGGAGCTGTTTTTT
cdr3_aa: CSVPDRGPRGELFF

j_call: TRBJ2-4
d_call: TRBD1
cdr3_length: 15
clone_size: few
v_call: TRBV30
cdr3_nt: TGTGCCTGGGACCGGGACAGTCTAGGCAAAAACATTCAGTACTTC
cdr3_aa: CAWDRDSLGKNIQYF

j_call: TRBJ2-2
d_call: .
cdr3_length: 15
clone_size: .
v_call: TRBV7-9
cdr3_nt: TGTGCCAGCATGCCCGAAGGAGCGAACACCGGGGAGCTGTTTTTT
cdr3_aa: CASMPEGANTGELFF

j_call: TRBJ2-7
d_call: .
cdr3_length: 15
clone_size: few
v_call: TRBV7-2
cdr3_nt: TGTGCCAGCAGCCGAGAGGTAGTGAGCTCCTACGAGCAGTACTTC
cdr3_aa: CASSREVVSSYEQYF

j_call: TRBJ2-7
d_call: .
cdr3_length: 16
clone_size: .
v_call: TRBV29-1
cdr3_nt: TGCAGCGTGGGGGTTACCGACCGGGACTGGAGTTACGAGCAGTACTTC
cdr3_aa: CSVGVTDRDWSYEQYF

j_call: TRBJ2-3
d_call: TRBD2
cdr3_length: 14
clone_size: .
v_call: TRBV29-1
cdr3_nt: TGCAGCGTTGTGCGGGGGACTGGCACAGATACGCAGTATTTT
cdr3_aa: CSVVRGTGTDTQYF

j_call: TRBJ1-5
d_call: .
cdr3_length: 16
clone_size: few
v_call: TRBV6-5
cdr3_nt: TGTGCCAGCAGTTACAGGGGGGCTTCAGGCAATCAGCCCCAGCATTTT
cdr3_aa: CASSYRGASGNQPQHF

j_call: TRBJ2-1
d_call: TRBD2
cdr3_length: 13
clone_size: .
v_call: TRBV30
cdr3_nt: TGTGCCTGCCTAGCGGATTCCTACAATGAGCAGTTCTTC
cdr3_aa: CACLADSYNEQFF

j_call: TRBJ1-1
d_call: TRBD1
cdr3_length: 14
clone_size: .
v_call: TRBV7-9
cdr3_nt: TGTGCCAGCAGCCTCCGGGACAGGGATACTGAAGCTTTCTTT
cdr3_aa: CASSLRDRDTEAFF

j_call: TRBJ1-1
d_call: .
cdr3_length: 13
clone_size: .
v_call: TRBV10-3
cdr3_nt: TGTGCCATCGCCCCCGCCAGCGACACTGAAGCTTTCTTT
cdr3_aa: CAIAPASDTEAFF

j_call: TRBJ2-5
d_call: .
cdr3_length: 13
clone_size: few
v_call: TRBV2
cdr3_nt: TGTGCCAGCAGCTGGACCGTCTCTGGGACCCAGTACTTC
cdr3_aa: CASSWTVSGTQYF

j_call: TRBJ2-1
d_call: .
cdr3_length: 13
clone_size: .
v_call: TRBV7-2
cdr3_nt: TGTGCCAGCAGCCGCGGAGTGGAGGCGGAGCAGTTCTTC
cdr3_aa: CASSRGVEAEQFF

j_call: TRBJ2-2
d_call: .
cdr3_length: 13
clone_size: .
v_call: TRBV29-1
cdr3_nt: TGCAGCGTTGTTTTAGCGAGCGGCGGGGAGCTGTTTTTT
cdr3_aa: CSVVLASGGELFF

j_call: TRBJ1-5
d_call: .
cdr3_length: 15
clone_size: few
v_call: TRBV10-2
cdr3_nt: TGCGCCAGCAATTCAGGCATTGGGGCTAATCAGCCCCAGCATTTT
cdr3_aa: CASNSGIGANQPQHF

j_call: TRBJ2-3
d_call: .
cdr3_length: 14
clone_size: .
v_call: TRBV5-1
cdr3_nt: TGCGCCAGCGGGCGGGACAGCAGCACAGATACGCAGTATTTT
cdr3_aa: CASGRDSSTDTQYF

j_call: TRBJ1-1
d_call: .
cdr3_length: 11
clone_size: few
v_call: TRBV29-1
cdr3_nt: TGCAGCGTTCGGGGGTACACTGAAGCTTTCTTT
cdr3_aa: CSVRGYTEAFF

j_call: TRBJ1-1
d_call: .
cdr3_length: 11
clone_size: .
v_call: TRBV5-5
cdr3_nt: TGTGCCAACTATCGGGAAACTGAAGCTTTCTTT
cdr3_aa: CANYRETEAFF

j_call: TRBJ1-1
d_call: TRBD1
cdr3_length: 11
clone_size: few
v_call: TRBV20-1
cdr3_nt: TGCAGTGCTGCGGGGACAGTCAAAGCTTTCTTT
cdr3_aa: CSAAGTVKAFF